The entry that follows covers one T cell receptor beta chain sequence. The antigen is not known. Profiling relied on immunoSEQ multiplex PCR, and the TCRdb table lists in-frame clones only, not all of them. In all, the sample yields about 140,000 clones. The entry originates in a study of T cell responses to AZD1222 COVID-19 vaccine. Whole-study results and caveats: Receipt of two AZD1222 doses was followed by a rise in Spike-specific TCR breadth and depth. No repertoire was sampled before or during the peak T cell response, only after it. Nearly half of spike-specific TCRs reportedly target unmutated variant regions. Mapped onto spike, vaccine-associated CD4 TCRs spanned it and were dominant at 160-218 and 743-854.

The germline CDR1 and CDR2 sequences are SGHTA and FQGNSA. The CDR3 is 15 amino acids. The ends were cut back, 5 bases at V and 1 base at J, with 13 bases in the middle. The receptor was isolated from an adult in good health. Input material: peripheral blood. The chain has TRBV7-2 and TRBJ2-3; no clear D gene. The CDR3 loop is CASSPQMTGTDTQYF. The CDR3 coding sequence is TGTGCCAGCAGCCCCCAAATGACTGGCACAGATACGCAGTATTTT.